The rows below give T cell receptor beta chains drawn from one sample of a study of blood T cell repertoires in COVID-19. Some clones are missing from TCRdb's copy, which holds only in-frame ones; the method was immunoSEQ multiplex PCR. In the table there are about 260,000 clones, about 82% of which are singletons. The sample taken for sequencing was PBMCs or T cells enriched from blood (not recorded which). These receptors were collected from a woman in her forties or fifties who had recovered from COVID-19. The CDR3 runs from the conserved cysteine through the conserved F or W. The D gene is left open where the match is weak. Rows give clone size only sometimes, using once, few, many, or a class for an expanded clone.

v_gene: TRBV6-5; j_gene: TRBJ1-5; d_gene: NA; abundance: NA; CDR3aa: CASRGDFISNQPQHF; CDR3nt: TGTGCCAGCAGGGGGGACTTTATAAGCAATCAGCCCCAGCATTTT
v_gene: TRBV7-8; j_gene: TRBJ1-1; d_gene: NA; abundance: NA; CDR3aa: CASSRVLNTEAFF; CDR3nt: TGTGCCAGCTCCAGGGTTCTGAACACTGAAGCTTTCTTT
v_gene: TRBV19; j_gene: TRBJ1-1; d_gene: TRBD1; abundance: NA; CDR3aa: CASSIQGAYMNTEAFF; CDR3nt: TGTGCCAGTAGTATACAGGGGGCCTACATGAACACTGAAGCTTTCTTT
v_gene: TRBV4-1; j_gene: TRBJ2-7; d_gene: TRBD2; abundance: NA; CDR3aa: CASSQRESSYEQYF; CDR3nt: TGCGCCAGCAGCCAGCGGGAGTCTTCCTACGAGCAGTACTTC
v_gene: TRBV18; j_gene: TRBJ1-3; d_gene: TRBD1; abundance: NA; CDR3aa: CASSRTGPGNTIYF; CDR3nt: TGTGCCAGCTCACGGACAGGGCCTGGAAACACCATATATTTT
v_gene: TRBV15; j_gene: TRBJ2-7; d_gene: TRBD2; abundance: NA; CDR3aa: CATSSPQREGLDEQYF; CDR3nt: TGTGCCACCAGCAGCCCTCAGCGGGAGGGCCTCGACGAGCAGTACTTC
v_gene: TRBV19; j_gene: TRBJ2-7; d_gene: NA; abundance: NA; CDR3aa: CASSYRVSYEQYF; CDR3nt: TGTGCCAGTAGTTACAGGGTCTCCTACGAGCAGTACTTC
v_gene: TRBV9; j_gene: TRBJ1-6; d_gene: NA; abundance: few; CDR3aa: CASSATENSPLHF; CDR3nt: TGTGCCAGCAGCGCGACAGAGAATTCACCCCTCCACTTT
v_gene: TRBV4-1; j_gene: TRBJ1-6; d_gene: TRBD1; abundance: NA; CDR3aa: CASSHRQGAFSNSPLHF; CDR3nt: TGCGCCAGCAGCCACCGACAGGGGGCTTTCTCGAATTCACCCCTCCACTTT
v_gene: TRBV19; j_gene: TRBJ1-2; d_gene: TRBD1; abundance: few; CDR3aa: CASIRQGAARDGYTF; CDR3nt: TGTGCCAGTATTAGACAGGGGGCGGCCAGGGATGGCTACACCTTC
v_gene: TRBV18; j_gene: TRBJ2-5; d_gene: TRBD2; abundance: NA; CDR3aa: CASSPWTSGERETQYF; CDR3nt: TGTGCCAGCTCACCCTGGACTAGCGGGGAGAGGGAGACCCAGTACTTC
v_gene: TRBV28; j_gene: TRBJ2-4; d_gene: TRBD2; abundance: NA; CDR3aa: CATSVAGLHKNIQYF; CDR3nt: TGTGCCACCTCAGTAGCGGGGCTTCACAAAAACATTCAGTACTTC
v_gene: TRBV5-5; j_gene: TRBJ2-2; d_gene: NA; abundance: NA; CDR3aa: CASSSLTSTGELFF; CDR3nt: TGTGCCAGCAGCTCCTTAACATCGACCGGGGAGCTGTTTTTT
v_gene: TRBV7-2; j_gene: TRBJ1-2; d_gene: NA; abundance: NA; CDR3aa: CASSLTQGLGYGYTF; CDR3nt: TGTGCCAGCAGCTTAACTCAGGGTTTGGGCTATGGCTACACCTTC
v_gene: TRBV12-3/TRBV12-4; j_gene: TRBJ2-7; d_gene: NA; abundance: NA; CDR3aa: CASGQTPSYEQYF; CDR3nt: TGTGCCAGCGGACAGACTCCCTCCTACGAGCAGTACTTC
v_gene: TRBV4-3; j_gene: TRBJ1-2; d_gene: TRBD1; abundance: NA; CDR3aa: CASSHGPGQGFYGYTF; CDR3nt: TGCGCCAGCAGCCACGGGCCGGGACAGGGGTTCTATGGCTACACCTTC
v_gene: TRBV9; j_gene: TRBJ1-2; d_gene: NA; abundance: NA; CDR3aa: CASSLRQTVLYGYTF; CDR3nt: TGTGCCAGCAGCCTCCGACAGACGGTTTTATATGGCTACACCTTC
v_gene: TRBV7-2; j_gene: TRBJ2-2; d_gene: NA; abundance: NA; CDR3aa: CASSFSWNTGELFF; CDR3nt: TGTGCCAGCAGCTTTTCGTGGAACACCGGGGAGCTGTTTTTT
v_gene: TRBV5-1; j_gene: TRBJ2-7; d_gene: TRBD2; abundance: NA; CDR3aa: CASSLRLAGSYEQYF; CDR3nt: TGCGCCAGCAGCCTAAGACTAGCGGGGTCCTACGAGCAGTACTTC
v_gene: TRBV30; j_gene: TRBJ2-7; d_gene: NA; abundance: few; CDR3aa: CAWRVGRGKVRTYEQYF; CDR3nt: TGTGCCTGGAGGGTAGGTAGAGGGAAAGTCAGAACCTACGAGCAGTACTTC
v_gene: TRBV28; j_gene: TRBJ2-3; d_gene: TRBD1; abundance: NA; CDR3aa: CASSATGQGKTDTQYF; CDR3nt: TGTGCCAGCAGTGCGACAGGACAGGGGAAGACAGATACGCAGTATTTT
v_gene: TRBV7-2; j_gene: TRBJ2-1; d_gene: TRBD1; abundance: NA; CDR3aa: CASSLWTGWYDEQFF; CDR3nt: TGTGCCAGCAGCTTATGGACAGGGTGGTACGATGAGCAGTTCTTC
v_gene: TRBV30; j_gene: TRBJ1-5; d_gene: NA; abundance: NA; CDR3aa: CAWKDKVSGGRPQHF; CDR3nt: TGTGCCTGGAAAGACAAAGTGTCGGGGGGCAGGCCCCAGCATTTT
v_gene: TRBV4-3; j_gene: TRBJ2-7; d_gene: NA; abundance: NA; CDR3aa: CAPTAGAGRIYEQYF; CDR3nt: TGCGCCCCTACGGCGGGCGCAGGACGGATTTACGAGCAGTACTTC
v_gene: TRBV5-1; j_gene: TRBJ2-2; d_gene: TRBD1; abundance: once; CDR3aa: CASSLGGQGSTGELFF; CDR3nt: TGCGCCAGCAGCTTAGGCGGACAGGGAAGCACCGGGGAGCTGTTTTTT
v_gene: TRBV7-9; j_gene: TRBJ1-4; d_gene: TRBD1; abundance: NA; CDR3aa: CASSSNQGQGDEKLFF; CDR3nt: TGTGCCAGCAGCTCAAACCAGGGACAGGGAGATGAAAAACTGTTTTTT
v_gene: TRBV3-1/TRBV3-2; j_gene: TRBJ1-2; d_gene: NA; abundance: once; CDR3aa: CASSQDLEVGGHGYTF; CDR3nt: TGTGCCAGCAGCCAAGATCTTGAGGTGGGAGGGCATGGCTACACCTTC
v_gene: TRBV19; j_gene: TRBJ1-2; d_gene: NA; abundance: NA; CDR3aa: CASSRRNLGDYGYTF; CDR3nt: TGTGCCAGTAGTAGAAGAAACCTAGGGGACTATGGCTACACCTTC